The 22 T cell receptor beta chains presented below share a single source sample, sequenced in a study of blood T cell repertoires in COVID-19. Using immunoSEQ multiplex PCR, the repertoire was profiled, and TCRdb retains in-frame clones only, with some absent. This table has 65,000 or so clones, approximately 86% appearing once. Specimen: peripheral blood. Receptor source: a human donor with acute or convalescent COVID-19. The donor label of this sample is uncertain.

The rearrangement links TRBV5-5 to TRBJ2-3; 13 nucleotides line up with TRBD2. Germline CDR1 and CDR2: SGHKS and YYEKEE (reference sequence). The CDR3 consists of 16 residues. Trimming at V came to 4 bases and at J to 4 bases, leaving 6 bases not matched to a gene. CDR3: CASSPWTSGGADTQYF. The CDR3 DNA reads TGTGCCAGCAGCCCATGGACTAGCGGGGGTGCAGATACGCAGTATTTT.

This clone occurred once. This chain links TRBV18 with TRBJ2-7, with D perhaps TRBD2 (6 bases). Germline CDR1 is KGHSH and CDR2 is LQKENI. Trimming cost V 6 bases and J 1 base, with 16 bases left between them. This CDR3 is 15 amino acids long. CDR3 sequence: CASSPVSGSSYEQYF. DNA for the CDR3: TGTGCCAGCTCTCCAGTTAGCGGATCGTCCTACGAGCAGTACTTC.

The V gene is TRBV5-6, the J gene TRBJ1-3, with D possibly matching TRBD1 (5 bases). CDR1 is SGHDT, CDR2 YYEEEE, per germline. The CDR3 runs 12 residues. V lost 2 bases, J lost 7 bases, and 7 bases lay in between. The chain's CDR3 is CASSLQANTIYF. In DNA, the CDR3 is TGTGCCAGCAGCTTACAGGCTAACACCATATATTTT.

V gene TRBV4-1 combines with J gene TRBJ2-1, with 11 bases aligning to TRBD2. CDR1 is MGHRA and CDR2 is YSYEKL in the germline V gene. CDR3 length equals 17 residues. V trimming: 4 bases; J trimming: 9 bases; junction bases outside the gene matches: 14. The CDR3, as DNA: TGCGCCAGCAGCCCAACCCCCACTAGCGGGAGTATAATTGAGCAGTTCTTC. It yields the protein CASSPTPTSGSIIEQFF.

The V and J genes are TRBV7-8 and TRBJ2-7; TRBD2 agrees at 7 bases. Germline V gene lookup returns CDR1 SGHVS and CDR2 FQNEAQ. The CDR3 consists of 16 residues. With 4 bases clipped from V and 3 bases from J, the junction kept 12 bases outside the gene matches. The CDR3 protein is CASSYLVGGFNYEQYF. CDR3 bases: TGTGCCAGCAGCTATCTCGTGGGGGGGTTCAACTACGAGCAGTACTTC.

The CDR3 here is CASRSGTAVYEQYF. The CDR3 DNA sequence: TGCGCCAGCAGGTCCGGGACAGCCGTCTACGAGCAGTACTTC. The chain combines TRBV5-1 with TRBJ2-7, with TRBD1 matching over 7 bases. Germline CDR1 reads SGHRS; CDR2 reads YFSETQ. CDR3 length equals 14 residues. V shed 5 bases, J shed 3 bases, and the junction held 8 bases outside the gene matches. The whole variable domain, filled in from reference TRBV5-1 and TRBJ2-7, reads KAGVTQTPRYLIKTRGQQVTLSCSPISGHRSVSWYQQTPGQGLQFLFEYFSETQRNKGNFPGRFSGRQFSNSRSEMNVSTLELGDSALYLCASRSGTAVYEQYFGPGTRLTVT.

The rearrangement uses TRBV11-3 and TRBJ2-2; D is unclear. Germline V gene lookup returns CDR1 SGHNT and CDR2 YENEEA. Trimming took off 6 bases at V and 5 bases at J, with 10 bases between the two ends. CDR3 size: 13 residues. CDR3 DNA: TGTGCCAGCAGTTTAATCCAAACCGGGGAGCTGTTTTTT. This sequence encodes CASSLIQTGELFF.

This clone was detected once. The chain is built from TRBV7-3 and TRBJ2-3; 7 nucleotides agree with TRBD2. The V and J ends lost 5 bases and 4 bases, in that order; junction bases with no gene match: 9. Germline values: CDR1 SGHTA, CDR2 FQGTGA. CDR3 length equals 15 residues. The CDR3 region is CASSTQAGLADTQYF. CDR3 sequence (DNA): TGTGCCAGCAGCACCCAAGCGGGATTGGCAGATACGCAGTATTTT.

V is TRBV21-1 and J is TRBJ2-5; the table names TRBD1, a call not compared with the DNA. TRBV21-1 is labeled a pseudogene. This CDR3 is built from 14 residues. For the CDR3, the DNA is TGTGCCAGCAGCAAAGCAGGGGATGGGGAGACCCAGTACTTC. Its translation: CASSKAGDGETQYF.

The J gene is TRBJ2-5, the V gene TRBV6-5; 8 bases fit TRBD2. The CDR3 covers 15 residues. Germline V gene data show CDR1 as MNHEY and CDR2 as SVGAGI. Unmatched junction bases numbered 11, after V lost 2 bases and J lost 9 bases. In DNA form, the CDR3 reads TGTGCCAGCAGTTACGCGGGGGGCCACCCGGGTTCCCAGTACTTC. This sequence encodes CASSYAGGHPGSQYF.

This rearrangement joins TRBV27 to TRBJ2-7; TRBD1 agrees at 9 bases. The junction had 4 bases not matched to a gene; V was cut back by 3 bases and J by 1 base. This CDR3 spans 15 amino acids. The V gene's germline CDR1 is MNHEY and CDR2 SMNVEV (reference sequence). The CDR3 protein is CASSLWGQGSYEQYF. The CDR3 DNA is TGTGCCAGCAGTTTGTGGGGACAGGGTTCCTACGAGCAGTACTTC.

The chain uses TRBV2 and TRBJ1-6, with 9 positions matching TRBD1. The germline gives CDR1 SNHLY, CDR2 FYNNEI. V was pared by 4 bases and J by 7 bases, with 5 bases of the junction left unmatched. This CDR3 is 15 amino acids long. In nucleotides, the CDR3 is TGTGCCAGCAGTGTAGGACAGGGGACCAATTCACCCCTCCACTTT. Translation gives CASSVGQGTNSPLHF. Filled out from reference TRBV2 and TRBJ1-6, the complete variable domain reads EPEVTQTPSHQVTQMGQEVILRCVPISNHLYFYWYRQILGQKVEFLVSFYNNEISEKSEIFDDQFSVERPDGSNFTLKIRSTKLEDSAMYFCASSVGQGTNSPLHFGNGTRLTVT.

The chain links TRBV11-3 to TRBJ2-3; no clear D gene. The CDR3 is 16 amino acids. The germline CDR1 and CDR2 sequences are SGHNT and YENEEA. V lost 1 base and J lost 5, with 16 bases in between. The CDR3, as DNA: TGTGCCAGCAGCTTAGGCGGCGCCAAGAGAGGAGATACGCAGTATTTT. Amino acids: CASSLGGAKRGDTQYF.

The chain couples TRBV7-3 to TRBJ2-2, with 8 positions matching TRBD1. The CDR3 consists of 17 residues. Germline trimming cut 5 bases from V and 0 bases from J; bases unmatched to any gene: 8. Germline V CDR1 and CDR2: SGHTA, FQGTGA. CDR3 coding DNA: TGTGCCAGCAGCCCGGCACCGGGACAGGCGAACACCGGGGAGCTGTTTTTT. The encoded protein is CASSPAPGQANTGELFF.

The chain is built from TRBV11-3 and TRBJ2-3, with 11 bases identical to TRBD2. CDR3 length: 17 amino acids. The germline V gene has CDR1 SGHNT and CDR2 YENEEA. The junction had 13 bases not matched to a gene; V was cut back by 5 bases and J by 6 bases. The CDR3 nucleotides read TGTGCCAGCAGCCCCCGACCCACTAGCGGGGGCTTCGATACGCAGTATTTT. The encoded protein is CASSPRPTSGGFDTQYF.

The rearrangement links TRBV3-1 (or the pseudogene TRBV3-2) to TRBJ2-3, with D possibly TRBD2 on 5 matching bases. Germline V gene lookup returns CDR1 LGHDT and CDR2 YNNKEL (reference sequence). The CDR3 has 16 residues. V lost 1 base to trimming and J lost 4 bases, with 15 bases between them. CDR3: CASSQGHPLGADTQYF. CDR3 bases: TGTGCCAGCAGCCAAGGGCACCCCCTCGGGGCAGATACGCAGTATTTT.

This clone was counted a single time. This chain connects TRBV5-5 to TRBJ2-1, with 12 bases matching TRBD2. The ends lost 3 bases at V and 9 bases at J; junction bases unmatched: 4. This CDR3 has 14 residues. The germline V gene has CDR1 SGHKS and CDR2 YYEKEE (reference sequence). CDR3 nucleotides: TGTGCCAGCAGCTCTAGCGGGGGGGCCTTTGAGCAGTTCTTC. The encoded protein is CASSSSGGAFEQFF.

This clone was seen just once. The chain combines TRBV19 with TRBJ1-5; possibly TRBD1 for D (5 bases). This CDR3 region has 12 residues. Germline V gives CDR1 LNHDA, CDR2 SQIVND (reference sequence). V lost 8 bases to trimming and J lost 6 bases, with 11 bases between them. The CDR3 loop is CASDSRGQPQHF. The CDR3 nucleotides read TGTGCCAGTGATTCTAGGGGTCAGCCCCAGCATTTT.

This chain connects TRBV15 to TRBJ1-5; unclear D gene. Trimming removed 0 bases at V and 1 base at J, with 13 bases between. The CDR3 covers 17 residues. Germline V gene data show CDR1 as LNHNV and CDR2 as YYDKDF (reference sequence). The CDR3 DNA reads as TGTGCCACCAGCAGAGAGACGGGGTGGCGGAGCAATCAGCCCCAGCATTTT. It yields the protein CATSRETGWRSNQPQHF.

The chain employs TRBV23-1 and TRBJ1-1; D unresolved. Being an ORF, TRBV23-1 has a function that is uncertain. Trimming took 6 bases from V and 6 from J, leaving 8 bases between them. CDR3 length: 11 residues. CDR3 residues: CASSPPSEAFF. Written as DNA, the CDR3 is TGCGCCAGCAGCCCCCCTTCTGAAGCTTTCTTT.

This chain joins TRBV11-3 and TRBJ2-2; D remains unclear. V dropped 0 bases and J dropped 2 bases, with 7 bases sitting between them. CDR3 length: 15 amino acids. Germline V gene sequence: CDR1 SGHNT, CDR2 YENEEA. CDR3 protein: CASSLDNRNTGELFF. The CDR3, as DNA: TGTGCCAGCAGCTTAGATAACAGAAACACCGGGGAGCTGTTTTTT.

The V gene is TRBV5-6, the J gene TRBJ1-3; 7 bases align to TRBD1. There are 16 residues in the CDR3. The V gene's germline CDR1 is SGHDT and CDR2 YYEEEE. V was clipped by 4 bases and J by 2 bases; unmatched bases: 9. The CDR3 DNA is TGTGCCAGCAGCCCCGCGAGGGGGCTCACTGGAAACACCATATATTTT. It encodes CASSPARGLTGNTIYF.